The entry below describes one TCR beta chain. Its antigen remains unidentified. The record has no base qualities; no much larger clone is one base away. This entry belongs to a study of siplizumab effects on memory and regulatory T cells (dated by TCRdb to the late 2010s). In terms of the full investigation: The effect of the anti-CD2 antibody siplizumab on alloreactive T-cell subsets was examined in allogeneic mixed lymphocyte reactions constructed from human PBMCs.

Summary of the overall study and its limitations: Because sequences at frequencies below about 10^-5 were poorly captured, only a minor fraction of alloreactive clones could be mapped back to unstimulated subsets. Among mappable alloreactive CD4+ clones, the Treg-derived fraction averaged nearly 70% with siplizumab versus 25% to 30% in control reactions. About 80-96% of proliferating CD4+ or CD8+ clones could not be given a naive or memory phenotype. Greater diversity appeared to be present in unstimulated naive T cells than in memory T cells, and a substantial contribution to the alloresponse seemed to be made by naive cells. The cumulative frequency of alloreactive sequences traceable to unstimulated CD4+ memory T cells was significantly reduced by siplizumab. Whether proliferating Tregs from siplizumab cultures were suppressive was not functionally confirmed.

At the junction V is shortened by 6 bases and J by 0 bases; bases outside the gene matches: 7. CDR1 and CDR2, per the germline V gene (reference sequence), are LNHDA and SQIVND. The CDR3 measures 16 amino acids from cysteine to phenylalanine. Solely the CDR3 DNA is kept, with 48 bases framed from the first base. To prepare the library, the immunoSEQ multiplex PCR assay was applied. The deep sequencing platform assayed approximately 100,000 TCR templates per sample. Genomic DNA extracted from sorted T cells was used for TCRbeta CDR3 sequencing. The authors processed their data as follows. Clonal analysis of TCRbeta CDR3 data was done in the R programming language. Comparing unstimulated samples against CFSE-low samples taken after the reaction was how alloreactive CD4+ and CD8+ clones were defined. Alloreactive CD4+ clones were assigned to regulatory or non-regulatory origin by matching sequences to sorted unstimulated Treg and non-Treg repertoires. TCRdb's version of the immuneACCESS table is confined to in-frame rearrangements and falls short of the full clone set. An unresolved V gene accounts for under half of the shortfall where checked; the remainder is of unknown origin. V and J calls and clone size come straight from that table; D and trimming were deduced from the DNA. Across this sample there are tens of thousands of clones, with less than 98% seen only once. Clones ranked in the top ten supply 0.55% to 0.65% of the sample.

In addition, sequencing in three donor pairs included unstimulated CD8+ effector memory subsets alongside CD4+ naive, CD8+ naive, CD8+ TEMRA and CD4+ memory subsets. Sorted unstimulated T cells and proliferating T cells recovered from mixed lymphocyte reactions underwent TCRbeta CDR3 sequencing. Fresh whole blood from 9 to 11 HLA-typed healthy donors was used to isolate PBMCs. The chain is encoded by TRBV19 joined to TRBJ1-5, and 8 bases in between align with TRBD1. The specimen was naive CD4+ T cells sorted from blood. The cell subset or site label corresponds to: unstimulated naive T cells. The source is a human donor in good health. The DNA is as follows: TGTGCCAGTAGCAAAGGACAGGGTCATAGCAATCAGCCCCAGCATTTT. This codes for CASSKGQGHSNQPQHF. Supplemented by the reference TRBV19 and TRBJ1-5 proteins around the CDR3, the complete variable domain is DGGITQSPKYLFRKEGQNVTLSCEQNLNHDAMYWYRQDPGQGLRLIYYSQIVNDFQKGDIAEGYSVSREKKESFPLTVTSAQKNPTAFYLCASSKGQGHSNQPQHFGDGTRLSIL.